This T cell receptor (beta chain) was documented in a study of T cell repertoires in cytomegalovirus infection (dated by TCRdb to about 2019). Describing the broader study: Donor HLA type was relevant to the analysis, as public TCR beta signatures indicated carriage of CMV infection together with the matching HLA type.

Concerning this clonotype: It has no known antigen specificity. The missing conserved phenylalanine or tryptophan at the end of this CDR3 makes a read error likely.

Summary of the overall study and its limitations: The ex vivo response was dominated by HLA-C-restricted CMV-specific TCR beta clonotypes, which also provided the single most frequent clonotype in two of eight donors. In both this cohort and an independent roughly 400-donor cohort, the cumulative frequency of public TCR beta family members distinguished carriers of CMV infection plus the relevant HLA type.

The CDR3 spans 14 residues, counting both ends. Of the read, only the CDR3 DNA is kept; its 42 bases are in frame from base 1. Trimming takes 6 bases from V and 2 bases from J, and the germline ends sit 14 bases apart. Sequencing was carried out with an Illumina HiSeq 1500. TCRdb applied fastp at Q25 and MiXCR to the public reads, then kept only in-frame beta chains. All rows with the same CDR3 protein become a single entry with the most common DNA and genes. This sample gives about 300,000 distinct CDR3 sequences in total; 25% of them show up just once. Approximately 13% of the sample goes to the ten largest clones.

The rearranged chain carries TRBV12-3 or TRBV12-4 and TRBJ2-7; 6 matching bases give a weak D call of TRBD1. The specimen was PBMCs. The clonotype comes from a human donor in good health (CMV status not recorded). Some clones in this sample may be carry-over from other donors' samples. CDR3 region: CASRPTGTTYEQYL. In nucleotide form, the sequence is TGTGCCAGCAGACCGACAGGAACCACCTACGAGCAGTACTTA.